These 19 T cell receptor beta chains were sequenced from one sample in a study of shared clonotypes between healthy human individuals. Sequencing used immunoSEQ multiplex PCR; TCRdb keeps in-frame clones, though not all of them. In the table there are millions of clones, around nine tenths of which are singletons. The specimen was naive CD4+ T cells sorted from blood. Indicated subset: CD45RA+ positively selected. Receptors originate from a man aged 18 to 35 in good health.

This clone was detected once. V gene TRBV6-6 combines with J gene TRBJ1-6; maybe TRBD1 (6 bases). The V and J ends lost 4 bases and 4 bases respectively, with 14 bases between them. The CDR3 covers 16 residues. Germline-derived CDR1 and CDR2 are MNHNY and SVGAGI (reference sequence). CDR3 residues: CASSSGSGQYNSPLHF. The CDR3 region has the DNA TGTGCCAGCAGTTCCGGATCTGGACAGTATAATTCACCCCTCCACTTT.

This clone was found once. The chain has TRBV27 and TRBJ1-4; D gene uncertain. The CDR3 is made up of 13 amino acids. Trimming left V 1 base short and J 8 bases short, with 8 bases between. Germline CDR1 MNHEY, CDR2 SMNVEV (reference sequence). This CDR3 is CASSLFLREKLFF. Here the CDR3 DNA reads TGTGCCAGCAGTTTATTCCTTCGGGAAAAACTGTTTTTT. The entire variable domain, with the rest obtained from reference TRBV27 and TRBJ1-4, is as follows: EAQVTQNPRYLITVTGKKLTVTCSQNMNHEYMSWYRQDPGLGLRQIYYSMNVEVTDKGDVPEGYKVSRKEKRNFPLILESPSPNQTSLYFCASSLFLREKLFFGSGTQLSVL.

The chain employs TRBV27 and TRBJ1-6; TRBD1 is a possible D gene (5 bases). V shed 2 bases and J shed 3 bases, with 14 bases lying between them. Per germline, CDR1 MNHEY and CDR2 SMNVEV (reference sequence). This CDR3 contains 17 residues. In DNA form, the CDR3 reads TGTGCCAGCAGTTTACTTTCAGGGTGGAGCTATAATTCACCCCTCCACTTT. Amino acid sequence: CASSLLSGWSYNSPLHF.

The J gene is TRBJ1-1, the V gene TRBV6-6, with TRBD1 matching 7 bases. The CDR3 has 12 residues. The germline gives CDR1 MNHNY, CDR2 SVGAGI (reference sequence). Unmatched junction bases numbered 8, after V lost 6 bases and J lost 10 bases. The CDR3 is CASSPDRWGAFF. CDR3 in DNA: TGTGCCAGCAGCCCGGACAGGTGGGGAGCTTTCTTT.

The V call is TRBV19, the J call TRBJ1-2; possible D gene TRBD1, 5 bases. With 4 bases removed from V and 6 bases from J, the gap between germline ends came to 21 bases. In germline, CDR1 is LNHDA, CDR2 SQIVND (reference sequence). The CDR3 extends over 16 amino acids. The CDR3 protein is CASSNNGGASIHGYTF. The CDR3 DNA is TGTGCCAGTAGTAACAATGGCGGGGCGTCGATTCATGGCTACACCTTC.

This clone was counted once. This same CDR3 is encoded by further DNA sequences in the sample. The chain joins TRBV7-2 to TRBJ2-7; TRBD2 agrees at 12 bases. Germline-derived CDR1 and CDR2 are SGHTA and FQGNSA. J lost 0 bases, V lost 5 bases, and 2 bases had no gene match. This CDR3 spans 15 amino acids. The chain's CDR3 is CASSRTSGDSYEQYF. The CDR3 DNA follows: TGTGCCAGCAGCCGGACTAGCGGGGACTCCTACGAGCAGTACTTC.

The chain has TRBV6-1 and TRBJ2-3, with 7 bases fitting TRBD1. The CDR3 is made up of 13 amino acids. Germline CDR1 and CDR2: MNHNS and SASEGT. V lost 9 bases, J lost 3 bases, and 6 bases stayed unmatched. CDR3 DNA: TGTGCCAGTGACCGACAGGGTACAGATACGCAGTATTTT. It specifies CASDRQGTDTQYF.

The CDR3 loop is CASSLAPTLAGADTQYF. DNA for the CDR3: TGTGCCAGCAGCTTAGCGCCCACACTAGCGGGAGCAGATACGCAGTATTTT. The chain is built from TRBV7-2 and TRBJ2-3; 11 nucleotides agree with TRBD2. The V gene's germline CDR1 is SGHTA and CDR2 FQGNSA. V lost 0 bases and J lost 4; bases outside the gene matches: 6. The CDR3 is made up of 17 amino acids. The complete variable domain, with remaining parts taken from reference TRBV7-2 and TRBJ2-3, reads GAGVSQSPSNKVTEKGKDVELRCDPISGHTALYWYRQSLGQGLEFLIYFQGNSAPDKSGLPSDRFSAERTGGSVSTLTIQRTQQEDSAVYLCASSLAPTLAGADTQYFGPGTRLTVL.

On this clone: The sample carries other DNA sequences with the same CDR3. The gene calls are TRBV18 and TRBJ2-5, with 8 positions matching TRBD2. CDR3 size: 14 residues. CDR1 is KGHSH and CDR2 is LQKENI in the germline V gene. V lost 3 bases to trimming and J lost 1 base; unmatched junction nucleotides: 1. The CDR3: CASSPTSGQETQYF. DNA for the CDR3: TGTGCCAGCTCACCTACTAGCGGCCAAGAGACCCAGTACTTC.

This clone occurred once. V is TRBV5-6 and J is TRBJ1-5; D not certain. The germline gives CDR1 SGHDT, CDR2 YYEEEE. This CDR3 contains 15 residues. V lost 5 bases, J lost 0 bases, and 12 bases lay in between. This CDR3 is CASSSQEYSNQPQHF. The CDR3 DNA reads as TGTGCCAGCAGTTCTCAGGAGTATAGCAATCAGCCCCAGCATTTT.

The rearrangement uses TRBV5-4 and TRBJ2-7; D gene unclear. The CDR3 extends over 14 amino acids. CDR1 is SGHNT, CDR2 YYREEE, per germline (reference sequence). V lost 1 base to trimming and J lost 3 bases, with 11 bases between them. The CDR3 DNA reads TGTGCCAGCAGCTTGAATTCGGCAGTCTACGAGCAGTACTTC. As protein: CASSLNSAVYEQYF.

The V and J genes are TRBV9 and TRBJ1-6; 8 positions agree with TRBD1. Germline V lookup: CDR1 SGDLS, CDR2 YYNGEE. CDR3 size: 15 residues. Unmatched junction bases numbered 4, after V lost 0 bases and J lost 8 bases. The CDR3: CASSVALQGDSPLHF. DNA for the CDR3: TGTGCCAGCAGCGTAGCTCTACAGGGGGATTCACCCCTCCACTTT.

The J gene is TRBJ2-5, the V gene TRBV7-3; D unresolved. The CDR3 is made up of 14 amino acids. Germline V lookup: CDR1 SGHTA, CDR2 FQGTGA. V was shortened by 5 bases and J by 4 bases, with 14 bases between the two germline ends. DNA of the CDR3: TGTGCCAGCAGCCGATCCGGACCGGGAGAGACCCAGTACTTC. As protein: CASSRSGPGETQYF.

This rearrangement joins TRBV7-2 to TRBJ2-2; 13 nucleotides agree with TRBD2. V lost 7 bases to trimming and J lost 5 bases; unmatched junction nucleotides: 4. There are 15 residues in the CDR3. CDR1 is SGHTA, CDR2 FQGNSA, per germline. DNA for the CDR3: TGTGCCAGCACCGTGGGACTAGCGGGGACCGGGGAGCTGTTTTTT. Its protein is CASTVGLAGTGELFF. Filled out from reference TRBV7-2 and TRBJ2-2, the complete variable domain reads GAGVSQSPSNKVTEKGKDVELRCDPISGHTALYWYRQSLGQGLEFLIYFQGNSAPDKSGLPSDRFSAERTGGSVSTLTIQRTQQEDSAVYLCASTVGLAGTGELFFGEGSRLTVL.

The chain employs TRBV5-1 and TRBJ2-7, with D perhaps matching TRBD2 (5 bases). Germline V gives CDR1 SGHRS, CDR2 YFSETQ. The CDR3 contains 14 residues. V was pared by 5 bases and J by 0 bases, with 12 bases between. The CDR3 loop reads CASRVERSSYEQYF. CDR3 DNA: TGCGCCAGCAGAGTTGAGCGGAGCTCCTACGAGCAGTACTTC.

Only one count was recorded for this clone. This chain links TRBV21-1 with TRBJ2-3. TRBV21-1 is annotated as a pseudogene. CDR3 length: 16 amino acids. In DNA form, the CDR3 reads TGTGCCAGCAGCAAAGGCGACCCCTTAAGCACAGATACGCAGTATTTT. Translating it yields CASSKGDPLSTDTQYF.

This chain joins TRBV9 and TRBJ2-3; D not certain. This CDR3 is 13 amino acids long. The ends were cut back, 0 bases at V and 6 bases at J, with 8 bases in the middle. The germline V gene encodes CDR1 SGDLS and CDR2 YYNGEE. CDR3 loop: CASSVGMGDTQYF. The CDR3 DNA reads as TGTGCCAGCAGCGTAGGAATGGGGGATACGCAGTATTTT.

The chain couples TRBV10-3 to TRBJ2-2, with TRBD2 identical over 8 bases. The CDR3 is 16 amino acids. The V gene's germline CDR1 is ENHRY and CDR2 SYGVKD. V lost 6 bases and J lost 1; bases outside the gene matches: 7. CDR3 region: CAISRTSGRNTGELFF. The CDR3 nucleotides are TGTGCCATCAGCCGAACTAGCGGTAGGAACACCGGGGAGCTGTTTTTT.

As to this clone: This sample includes further DNA sequences coding for the same CDR3. This rearrangement joins TRBV5-4 to TRBJ2-3; D unresolved. CDR3 length equals 13 residues. Trimming cost V 3 bases and J 3 bases, with 8 bases left between them. Looked up from germline, CDR1 is SGHNT and CDR2 is YYREEE (reference sequence). CDR3 in DNA: TGTGCCAGCAGCTCGGTCGGGACAGATACGCAGTATTTT. It is translated as CASSSVGTDTQYF. Full variable domain (remainder filled in from reference TRBV5-4 and TRBJ2-3): ETGVTQSPTHLIKTRGQQVTLRCSSQSGHNTVSWYQQALGQGPQFIFQYYREEENGRGNFPPRFSGLQFPNYSSELNVNALELDDSALYLCASSSVGTDTQYFGPGTRLTVL.